This T cell receptor beta chain was documented in a study of cytomegalovirus exposure and HLA in healthy donors. This clone has only a few counts. Researchers ran the PCR with 60 Vbeta and 13 Jbeta primers. Assay used: immunoSEQ multiplex PCR; TCRdb lists only in-frame clones, some missing. The profile covers about 120,000 clones, with roughly 80% appearing a single time and approximately 2.1% taken by the ten largest. The CDR3 is made up of 17 amino acids. Germline assignment: CDR1 SGHNT and CDR2 YENEEA. The V and J ends lost 1 base and 4 bases, in that order; junction bases with no gene match: 4. The sequence came from a man younger than 45 in good health and CMV-seronegative. The chain employs TRBV11-3 and TRBJ2-5; 15 bases are shared with TRBD2. Sequenced: PBMCs. The CDR3 DNA reads TGTGCCAGCAGCTTAGGGACTAGCGGGGGGGAAGGAGAGACCCAGTACTTC. Protein sequence: CASSLGTSGGEGETQYF.